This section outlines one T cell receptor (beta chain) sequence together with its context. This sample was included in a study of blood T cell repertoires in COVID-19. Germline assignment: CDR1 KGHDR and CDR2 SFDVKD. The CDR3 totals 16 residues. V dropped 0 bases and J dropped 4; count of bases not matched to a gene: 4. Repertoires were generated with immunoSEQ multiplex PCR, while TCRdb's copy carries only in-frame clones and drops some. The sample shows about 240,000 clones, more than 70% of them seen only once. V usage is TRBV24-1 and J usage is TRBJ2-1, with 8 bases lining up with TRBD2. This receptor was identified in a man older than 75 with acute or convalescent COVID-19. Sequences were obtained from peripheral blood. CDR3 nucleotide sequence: TGTGCCACCAGTGATTTGGGGCGGGGGGTATACAATGAGCAGTTCTTC. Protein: CATSDLGRGVYNEQFF.